Following are 25 T cell receptor beta chains from one sample sequenced in a study of T cells in Graves' hyperthyroidism and ophthalmopathy. TCR beta CDR3 sequences were amplified from RNA transcripts. The TCR CDR3 first-round RT-PCR relied on the HTBI primer set. TCRdb itself ran the multiplex PCR reads through MiXCR, one entry per CDR3 protein. This sample has roughly 710,000 distinct CDR3 sequences; roughly 32% occur once, and the top ten carry around a third. Sequenced: blood. Every receptor here comes from a woman aged 40 to 50 with Graves' hyperthyroidism.

This clonotype occurred a few times. The CDR3 loop is CASSQEGFRETQYF. CDR3 DNA: TGCGCCAGCAGCCAAGAGGGGTTTAGAGAGACCCAGTACTTC. The chain employs TRBV4-1 and TRBJ2-5; D is unclear. CDR1 is MGHRA and CDR2 is YSYEKL in the germline V gene. The CDR3 is 14 amino acids. V was cut by 0 bases and J by 4 bases, with 9 bases left in between.

This clonotype was seen many times. This rearrangement joins TRBV10-1 to TRBJ1-6; D ambiguous. The CDR3 runs to 15 residues. Germline V lookup: CDR1 WNHNN, CDR2 SYGVQD (reference sequence). Trimming stripped 4 bases from V and 0 bases from J, with 7 bases between. The CDR3, as DNA: TGCGCCAGCAGTGGGGATAGCTCCTATAATTCACCCCTCCACTTT. Encoded protein: CASSGDSSYNSPLHF.

Comments on this clonotype: At one boundary the junction diverges from the germline segment, which might be a read error. The chain joins TRBV4-1 to TRBJ1-6, with D possibly being TRBD1 (5 bases). Germline V gene sequence: CDR1 MGHRA, CDR2 YSYEKL. This CDR3 region has 15 residues. The CDR3 nucleotides read TGTGCCAGCAGCCAAGTTCAGGGTTATAATTCACCCCTCCACTTT. Amino acid sequence: CASSQVQGYNSPLHF.

In this sample, this clonotype turned up many times. V usage is TRBV20-1 and J usage is TRBJ1-2, with D possibly TRBD1 on 5 matching bases. V gave up 4 bases and J gave up 4 bases, with 7 bases separating them. From germline, CDR1 is DFQATT and CDR2 SNEGSKA (reference sequence). The CDR3 extends over 11 amino acids. CDR3 nucleotide sequence: TGCAGTGCTAACGGGGGCTATGGCTACACCTTC. It codes for CSANGGYGYTF.

This clonotype was recorded at least ten times. This chain connects TRBV10-3 to TRBJ2-2, with D uncertain. Germline values: CDR1 ENHRY, CDR2 SYGVKD. This CDR3 is 14 amino acids long. V lost 4 bases to trimming and J lost 0 bases, with 6 bases between them. The CDR3 nucleotides read TGTGCCATCAGTGCCGGAGCGAACACCGGGGAGCTGTTTTTT. This sequence encodes CAISAGANTGELFF.

This clonotype was counted only a few times. The V and J genes are TRBV7-2 and TRBJ2-7, with D possibly TRBD1 on 6 matching bases. Germline CDR1 SGHTA, CDR2 FQGNSA. There are 14 residues in the CDR3. The V end lost 6 bases, the J end lost 4 bases, and 16 bases lay between the germline ends. The CDR3 DNA follows: TGTGCCAGCAGTCCGGGACATATCCAATACGAGCAGTACTTC. Translation: CASSPGHIQYEQYF.

This clonotype was counted only a few times. The chain uses TRBV28 and TRBJ1-5, with 7 bases lining up with TRBD1. V lost 3 bases to trimming and J lost 4 bases; unmatched junction nucleotides: 3. The V gene's germline CDR1 is MDHEN and CDR2 SYDVKM. The CDR3 spans 14 residues. The CDR3 sequence: CASSLYRGNQPQHF. CDR3 nucleotide sequence: TGTGCCAGCAGTTTGTACAGGGGTAATCAGCCCCAGCATTTT.

As concerns this clonotype: The limits of the CDR3 on the DNA are not certain, so only TCRdb's listed CDR3 is given. The chain uses TRBV29-1 and TRBJ1-1; the DNA was not compared with TRBD1, the D call given in the table. The CDR3 contains 20 residues when both ends are counted. CDR1 is SQVTM and CDR2 is ANQGSEA in the germline V gene. This CDR3 is CSVRTGNTEAFFGQGTEAFF.

This chain connects TRBV10-3 to TRBJ1-2; no clear D gene. V was trimmed by 0 bases and J by 8 bases, leaving 13 bases between them. Germline-derived CDR1 and CDR2 are ENHRY and SYGVKD. The CDR3 is made up of 14 amino acids. CDR3: CAISESDQAFGYTF. CDR3 DNA: TGTGCCATCAGTGAGTCGGACCAGGCCTTCGGCTACACCTTC.

For this clonotype: Because it lacks the conserved phenylalanine or tryptophan at the end, this CDR3 is likely a read error. Because the CDR3's place on the DNA is in doubt, the DNA is left out and the CDR3 is given as listed by TCRdb. The chain couples TRBV7-8 to TRBJ1-1; the table's D call, TRBD1, has no DNA check behind it. Germline V lookup: CDR1 SGHVS, CDR2 FQNEAQ. Both ends counted, the CDR3 spans 11 residues. This chain's CDR3 is CASSRNRGANY.

This chain connects TRBV19 to TRBJ2-7, with no clear D. The length of the CDR3 is 13 residues. Germline loops: CDR1 LNHDA, CDR2 SQIVND (reference sequence). V was trimmed by 6 bases and J by 2 bases, leaving 11 bases between them. For the CDR3, the DNA is TGTGCCAGTAGCCCCGATGGGCCCTACGAGCAGTACTTC. It yields the protein CASSPDGPYEQYF. Based on the CDR3 plus reference TRBV19 and TRBJ2-7, the full variable domain is DGGITQSPKYLFRKEGQNVTLSCEQNLNHDAMYWYRQDPGQGLRLIYYSQIVNDFQKGDIAEGYSVSREKKESFPLTVTSAQKNPTAFYLCASSPDGPYEQYFGPGTRLTVT.

This clonotype was seen many times. This chain joins TRBV7-9 and TRBJ2-2, with TRBD1 matching 10 bases. Trimming cost V 8 bases and J 4 bases; bases outside gene matches: 4. The CDR3 is 14 amino acids. Germline V gene sequence: CDR1 SEHNR, CDR2 FQNEAQ (reference sequence). As DNA, the CDR3 is TGTGCCAGCTCTCGGACAGGGGGCACCGGGGAGCTGTTTTTT. This encodes CASSRTGGTGELFF. Complete variable domain (other parts from reference TRBV7-9 and TRBJ2-2): DTGVSQNPRHKITKRGQNVTFRCDPISEHNRLYWYRQTLGQGPEFLTYFQNEAQLEKSRLLSDRFSAERPKGSFSTLEIQRTEQGDSAMYLCASSRTGGTGELFFGEGSRLTVL.

The chain uses TRBV6-1 and TRBJ2-6, with D perhaps TRBD1 (6 bases). CDR1 and CDR2 from the germline V gene are MNHNS and SASEGT. V dropped 0 bases and J dropped 14 bases, with 14 bases sitting between them. The CDR3 sequence is 14 residues long. The CDR3 sequence is CASSEAGDDRFLTF. CDR3 coding DNA: TGTGCCAGCAGTGAAGCCGGCGATGACAGGTTCCTGACTTTC.

The J gene is TRBJ2-5, the V gene TRBV12-3 or TRBV12-4; a weak D match, TRBD1 (6 bases). CDR3 length: 13 amino acids. The V gene lost 5 bases and the J gene lost 0 bases, with 7 bases spanning the gap. The CDR3 reads CASSRTDQETQYF. The CDR3 nucleotides read TGTGCCAGCAGTCGGACAGACCAAGAGACCCAGTACTTC.

This clonotype was counted many times. The gene calls are TRBV7-2 and TRBJ2-5, with TRBD2 matching over 10 bases. V lost 1 base to trimming and J lost 0 bases; unmatched junction nucleotides: 11. The germline V gene encodes CDR1 SGHTA and CDR2 FQGNSA. CDR3 length equals 19 residues. CDR3 region: CASSLVGKREGSYQETQYF. CDR3 nucleotide sequence: TGTGCCAGCAGCTTAGTGGGCAAGCGGGAGGGAAGTTACCAAGAGACCCAGTACTTC.

This clonotype was picked up a small number of times. A much more abundant neighbour one base away suggests this may be a read error. This chain uses TRBV10-3 with TRBJ1-5, with D possibly being TRBD1 (5 bases). The germline V gene encodes CDR1 ENHRY and CDR2 SYGVKD. Trimming stripped 4 bases from V and 12 bases from J, with 10 bases between. The CDR3 contains 11 residues. The CDR3 DNA reads TGTGCCATCAGTGTACAACAGGTCCAGCATTTT. Residues: CAISVQQVQHF.

A remark on this clonotype: This may be a read error, as it is one base from a much larger clone. The rearrangement joins TRBV11-1 to TRBJ2-7; possibly TRBD2 for D (6 bases). Germline CDR1 is SGHAT and CDR2 is FQDESV (reference sequence). CDR3 size: 15 residues. The V and J ends lost 5 bases and 4 bases respectively, with 18 bases between them. CDR3 amino acids: CASSLQTSAAYEQYF. CDR3 nucleotides: TGTGCCAGCAGCCTTCAGACTAGTGCGGCTTACGAGCAGTACTTC.

This clonotype was seen only once. This may come from a read error, since a much larger clone is one base off. The chain combines TRBV5-1 with TRBJ2-5; 9 nucleotides align to TRBD2. Per the germline V gene, CDR1 is SGHRS and CDR2 is YFSETQ. This CDR3 region has 15 residues. The ends lost 3 bases at V and 2 bases at J; junction bases unmatched: 5. The CDR3 DNA follows: TGCGCCAGCAGCTCGGGAGGACTAGCGCAAGAGACCCAGTACTTC. Translation gives CASSSGGLAQETQYF.

This rearrangement joins TRBV2 to TRBJ1-5; possible D gene TRBD1, 5 bases. CDR3 length equals 14 residues. CDR1 is SNHLY and CDR2 is FYNNEI in the germline V gene. Trimming took 6 bases from V and 0 from J, leaving 9 bases between them. CDR3 region: CASRFGTSNQPQHF. CDR3 DNA: TGTGCCAGCAGATTCGGGACTAGCAATCAGCCCCAGCATTTT.

This clonotype showed up many times. This sequence joins TRBV29-1 and TRBJ2-7; D might be TRBD2 (6 bases). Germline-derived CDR1 and CDR2 are SQVTM and ANQGSEA. V gave up 0 bases and J gave up 4 bases, with 7 bases separating them. The CDR3 length is 12 residues. CDR3 sequence reads: CSVEEAGYEQYF. Written as DNA, the CDR3 is TGCAGCGTTGAAGAGGCGGGATACGAGCAGTACTTC.

Note on this clonotype: One junction end does not reproduce the germline sequence, and a read error may be involved. The chain has TRBV10-3 and TRBJ2-5; D perhaps matches TRBD2 (5 bases). CDR1 is ENHRY, CDR2 SYGVKD, per germline. This CDR3 comprises 21 residues. The CDR3 spells CASSYPTTPSGAKPQQETQYF. The CDR3 nucleotides are TGTGCCAGCAGTTACCCTACTACGCCGAGCGGCGCTAAACCTCAACAAGAGACCCAGTACTTC.

This rearrangement joins TRBV12-3 or TRBV12-4 to TRBJ1-6; unclear D gene. V shed 6 bases and J shed 4 bases, with 4 bases lying between them. CDR3 size: 12 residues. CDR3 nucleotides: TGTGCCAGCAGAAGGTATAATTCACCCCTCCACTTT. Translated: CASRRYNSPLHF.

The DNA of the CDR3 is TGTGCCAGCAGGCAGGCGGGGGCGGACAATGAGCAGTTCTTC. Protein product: CASRQAGADNEQFF. The chain employs TRBV2 and TRBJ2-1, with D possibly matching TRBD2 (7 bases). The CDR3 loop spans 14 amino acids. Germline V gives CDR1 SNHLY, CDR2 FYNNEI. V was pared by 6 bases and J by 5 bases, with 14 bases between. Using reference TRBV2 and TRBJ2-1 for the parts outside the CDR3, the full variable domain is EPEVTQTPSHQVTQMGQEVILRCVPISNHLYFYWYRQILGQKVEFLVSFYNNEISEKSEIFDDQFSVERPDGSNFTLKIRSTKLEDSAMYFCASRQAGADNEQFFGPGTRLTVL.

This clonotype occurred a few times. Its ends do not fully match the called genes, so a read error is possible. The V gene is TRBV5-4, the J gene TRBJ2-7; D gene ambiguous. The CDR3 runs 14 residues. Germline assignment: CDR1 SGHNT and CDR2 YYREEE (reference sequence). The CDR3 DNA follows: TGCGCCAGCAGCCAAACGAGTCTGGACTACGAGCAGTACTTC. It codes for CASSQTSLDYEQYF.

This clonotype has only a few counts. The chain is built from TRBV5-6 and TRBJ2-7, with D hard to call. The CDR3 consists of 15 residues. V lost 1 base, J lost 4 bases, and 15 bases lay in between. Germline V gives CDR1 SGHDT, CDR2 YYEEEE. In DNA, the CDR3 is TGTGCCAGCAGCTTGTACAGCCTTAACACTTACGAGCAGTACTTC. It codes for CASSLYSLNTYEQYF.